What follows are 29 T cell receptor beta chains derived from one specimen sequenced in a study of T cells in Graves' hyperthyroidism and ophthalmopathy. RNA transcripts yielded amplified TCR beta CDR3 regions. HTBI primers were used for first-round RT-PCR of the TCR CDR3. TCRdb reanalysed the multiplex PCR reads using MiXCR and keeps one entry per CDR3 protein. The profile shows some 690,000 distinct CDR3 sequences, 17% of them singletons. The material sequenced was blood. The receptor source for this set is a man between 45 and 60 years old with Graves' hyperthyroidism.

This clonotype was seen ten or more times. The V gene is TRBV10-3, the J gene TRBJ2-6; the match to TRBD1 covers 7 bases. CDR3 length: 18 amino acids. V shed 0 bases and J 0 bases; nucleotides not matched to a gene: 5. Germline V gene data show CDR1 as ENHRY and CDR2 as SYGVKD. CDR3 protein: CAISESTGWVSGANVLTF. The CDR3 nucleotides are TGTGCCATCAGTGAGTCGACAGGGTGGGTCTCTGGGGCCAACGTCCTGACTTTC.

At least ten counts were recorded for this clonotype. The CDR3 region is CASSHRDKPYEQYF. CDR3 coding DNA: TGTGCCAGTAGCCACCGGGACAAACCCTACGAGCAGTACTTC. V is TRBV19 and J is TRBJ2-7; D is possibly TRBD1 (6 bases). CDR3 length equals 14 residues. The germline V gene encodes CDR1 LNHDA and CDR2 SQIVND (reference sequence). V was shortened by 6 bases and J by 2 bases, with 14 bases between the two germline ends. Combining the CDR3 with reference TRBV19 and TRBJ2-7 gives the whole variable domain DGGITQSPKYLFRKEGQNVTLSCEQNLNHDAMYWYRQDPGQGLRLIYYSQIVNDFQKGDIAEGYSVSREKKESFPLTVTSAQKNPTAFYLCASSHRDKPYEQYFGPGTRLTVT.

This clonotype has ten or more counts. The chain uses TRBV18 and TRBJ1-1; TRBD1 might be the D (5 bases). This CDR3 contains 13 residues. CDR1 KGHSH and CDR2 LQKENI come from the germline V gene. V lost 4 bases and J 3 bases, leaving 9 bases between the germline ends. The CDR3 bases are TGTGCCAGCTCACTACAGGCCCACACTGAAGCTTTCTTT. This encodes CASSLQAHTEAFF.

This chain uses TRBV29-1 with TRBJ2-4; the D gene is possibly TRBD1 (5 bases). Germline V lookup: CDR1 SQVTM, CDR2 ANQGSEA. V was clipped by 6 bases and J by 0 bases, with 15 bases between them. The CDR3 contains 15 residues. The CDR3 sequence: CSVIRVLLAKNIQYF. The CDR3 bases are TGCAGCGTAATCAGGGTGTTGCTAGCCAAAAACATTCAGTACTTC.

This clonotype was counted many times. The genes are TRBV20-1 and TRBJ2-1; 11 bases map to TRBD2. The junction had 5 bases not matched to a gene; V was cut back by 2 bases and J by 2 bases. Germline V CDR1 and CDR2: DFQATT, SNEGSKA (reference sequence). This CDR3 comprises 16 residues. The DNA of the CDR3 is TGCAGTGCTAGAAAGGGGACTAGCGGTACCTACAATGAGCAGTTCTTC. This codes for CSARKGTSGTYNEQFF.

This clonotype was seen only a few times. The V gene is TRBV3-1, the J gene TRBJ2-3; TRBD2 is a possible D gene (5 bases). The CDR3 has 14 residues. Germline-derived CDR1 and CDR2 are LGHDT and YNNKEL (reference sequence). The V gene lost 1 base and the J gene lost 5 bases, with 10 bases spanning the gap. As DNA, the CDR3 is TGTGCCAGCAGCCAAGCGAGGGTTATAGATACGCAGTATTTT. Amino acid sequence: CASSQARVIDTQYF.

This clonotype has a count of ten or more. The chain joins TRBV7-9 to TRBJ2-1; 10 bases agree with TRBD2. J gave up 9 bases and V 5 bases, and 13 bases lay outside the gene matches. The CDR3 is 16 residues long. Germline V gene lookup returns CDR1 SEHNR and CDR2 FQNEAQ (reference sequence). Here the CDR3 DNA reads TGTGCCAGCAGCACCGAGCCCGGGACTAGCGCTGGTGAGCAGTTCTTC. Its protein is CASSTEPGTSAGEQFF.

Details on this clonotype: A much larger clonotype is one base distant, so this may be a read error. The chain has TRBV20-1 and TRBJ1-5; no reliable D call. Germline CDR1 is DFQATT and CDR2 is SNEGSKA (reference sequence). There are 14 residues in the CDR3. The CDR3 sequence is CSARDPGRDQSQHF. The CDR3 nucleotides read TGCAGTGCTAGAGATCCAGGTCGCGATCAGTCCCAGCATTTT.

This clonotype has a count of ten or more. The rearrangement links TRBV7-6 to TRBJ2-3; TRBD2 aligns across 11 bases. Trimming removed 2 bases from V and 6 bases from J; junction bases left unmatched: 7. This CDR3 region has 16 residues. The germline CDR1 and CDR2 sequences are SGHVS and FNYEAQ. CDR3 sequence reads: CASSLLAGGVGDTQYF. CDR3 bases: TGTGCCAGCAGCTTACTAGCGGGAGGCGTTGGGGATACGCAGTATTTT.

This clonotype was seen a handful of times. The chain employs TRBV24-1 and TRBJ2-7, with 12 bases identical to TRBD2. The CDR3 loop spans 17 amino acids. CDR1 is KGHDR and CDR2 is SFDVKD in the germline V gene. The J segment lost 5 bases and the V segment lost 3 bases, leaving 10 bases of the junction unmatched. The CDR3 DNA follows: TGTGCCACCAGTGATCACCCTACTAGCGGGAGGTTCCACGAGCAGTACTTC. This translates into CATSDHPTSGRFHEQYF.

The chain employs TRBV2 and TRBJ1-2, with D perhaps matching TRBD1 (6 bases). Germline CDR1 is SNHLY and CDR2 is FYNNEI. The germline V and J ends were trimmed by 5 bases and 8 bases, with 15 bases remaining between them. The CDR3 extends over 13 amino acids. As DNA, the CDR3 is TGTGCCAGCAGTACTAGGGGGAGATACGGCTACACCTTC. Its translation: CASSTRGRYGYTF.

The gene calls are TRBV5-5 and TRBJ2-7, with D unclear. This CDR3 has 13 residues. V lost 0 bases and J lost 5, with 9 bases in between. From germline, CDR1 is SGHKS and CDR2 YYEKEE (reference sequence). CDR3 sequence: CASSLAQVHEQYF. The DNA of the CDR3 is TGTGCCAGCAGCTTGGCCCAGGTACACGAGCAGTACTTC.

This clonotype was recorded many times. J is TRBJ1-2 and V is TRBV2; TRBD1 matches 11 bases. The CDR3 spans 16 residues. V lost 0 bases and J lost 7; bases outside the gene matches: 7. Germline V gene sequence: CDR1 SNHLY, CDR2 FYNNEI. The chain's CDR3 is CASSEAGQGAFRGYTF. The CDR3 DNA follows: TGTGCCAGCAGTGAAGCAGGACAGGGGGCTTTTCGTGGCTACACCTTC. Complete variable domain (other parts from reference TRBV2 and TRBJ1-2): EPEVTQTPSHQVTQMGQEVILRCVPISNHLYFYWYRQILGQKVEFLVSFYNNEISEKSEIFDDQFSVERPDGSNFTLKIRSTKLEDSAMYFCASSEAGQGAFRGYTFGSGTRLTVV.

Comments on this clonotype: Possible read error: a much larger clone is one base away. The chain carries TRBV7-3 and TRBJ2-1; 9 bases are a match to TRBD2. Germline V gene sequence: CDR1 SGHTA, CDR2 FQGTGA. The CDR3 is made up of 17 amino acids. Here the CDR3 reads CASSLTSGAGGRNDQFF. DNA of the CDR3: TGTGCCAGCAGCTTAACGTCGGGTGCGGGAGGGCGCAATGATCAGTTCTTC.

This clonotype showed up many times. The CDR3 coding sequence is TGTGCCAGCAGTGAACGGGCCGGGACTAGCGGGAAGTATGAGCAGTTCTTC. Residues: CASSERAGTSGKYEQFF. The chain carries TRBV6-1 and TRBJ2-1, with TRBD2 identical over 13 bases. The CDR3 runs 17 residues. Germline CDR1 is MNHNS and CDR2 is SASEGT. Trimming at V came to 2 bases and at J to 8 bases, leaving 9 bases not matched to a gene.

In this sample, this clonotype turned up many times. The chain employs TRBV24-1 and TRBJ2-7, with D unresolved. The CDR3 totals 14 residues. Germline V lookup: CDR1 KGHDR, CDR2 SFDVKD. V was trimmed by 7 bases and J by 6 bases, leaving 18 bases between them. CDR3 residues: CATREAHPRGEQYF. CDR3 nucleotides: TGTGCCACCAGAGAGGCACACCCAAGAGGCGAGCAGTACTTC.

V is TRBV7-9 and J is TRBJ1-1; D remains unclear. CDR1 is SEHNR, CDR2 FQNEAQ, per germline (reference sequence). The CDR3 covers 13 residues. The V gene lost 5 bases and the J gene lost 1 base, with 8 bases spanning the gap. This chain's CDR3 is CASSQQPNTEAFF. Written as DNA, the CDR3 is TGTGCCAGCAGCCAACAGCCGAACACTGAAGCTTTCTTT.

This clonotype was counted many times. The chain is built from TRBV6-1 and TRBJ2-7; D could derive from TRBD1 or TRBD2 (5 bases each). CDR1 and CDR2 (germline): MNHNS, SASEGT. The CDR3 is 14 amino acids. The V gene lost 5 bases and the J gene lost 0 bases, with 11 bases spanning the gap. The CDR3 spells CASSSPGLSYEQYF. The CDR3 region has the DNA TGTGCCAGCAGTTCACCGGGGCTCTCCTACGAGCAGTACTTC.

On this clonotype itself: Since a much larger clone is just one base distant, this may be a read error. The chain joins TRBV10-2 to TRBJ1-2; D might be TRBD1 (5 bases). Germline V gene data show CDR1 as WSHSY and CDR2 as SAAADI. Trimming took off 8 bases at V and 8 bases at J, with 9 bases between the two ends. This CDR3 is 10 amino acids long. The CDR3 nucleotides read TGCGCCAGCGAACAGGACGGCTACACCTTC. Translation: CASEQDGYTF.

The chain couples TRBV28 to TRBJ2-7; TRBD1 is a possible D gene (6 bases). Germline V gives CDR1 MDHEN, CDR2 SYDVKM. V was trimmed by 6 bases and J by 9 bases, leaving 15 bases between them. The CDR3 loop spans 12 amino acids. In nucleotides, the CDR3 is TGTGCCAGCAGGACAGCAGGGGATTGGCAGTACTTC. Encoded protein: CASRTAGDWQYF.

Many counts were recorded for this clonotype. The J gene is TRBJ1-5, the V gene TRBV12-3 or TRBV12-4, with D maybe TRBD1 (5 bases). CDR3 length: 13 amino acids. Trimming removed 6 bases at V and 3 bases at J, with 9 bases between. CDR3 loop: CASRPGLNQPQHF. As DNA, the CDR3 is TGTGCCAGCAGACCGGGGCTCAATCAGCCCCAGCATTTT.

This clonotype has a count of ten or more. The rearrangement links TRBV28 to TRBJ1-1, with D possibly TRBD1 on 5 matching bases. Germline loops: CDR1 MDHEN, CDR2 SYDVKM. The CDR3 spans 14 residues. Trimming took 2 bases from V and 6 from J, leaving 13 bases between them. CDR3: CASSLLKLGPEAFF. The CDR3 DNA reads TGTGCCAGCAGTTTACTAAAGCTGGGGCCTGAAGCTTTCTTT.

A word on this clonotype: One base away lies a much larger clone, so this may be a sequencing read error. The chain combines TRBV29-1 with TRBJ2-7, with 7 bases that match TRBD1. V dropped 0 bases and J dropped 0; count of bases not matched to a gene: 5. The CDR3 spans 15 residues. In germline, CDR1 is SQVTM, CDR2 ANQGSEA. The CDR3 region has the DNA TGCAGCGTTGAAGATGCCGGACAGGTCTCCTACGAGCAGTACTTC. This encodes CSVEDAGQVSYEQYF.

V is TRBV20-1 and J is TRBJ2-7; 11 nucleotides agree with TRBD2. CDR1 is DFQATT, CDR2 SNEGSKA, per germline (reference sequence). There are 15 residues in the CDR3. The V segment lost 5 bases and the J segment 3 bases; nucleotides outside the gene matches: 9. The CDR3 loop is CSAPPRTSGYYEQYF. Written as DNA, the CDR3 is TGCAGTGCTCCCCCCCGGACTAGCGGGTACTACGAGCAGTACTTC.

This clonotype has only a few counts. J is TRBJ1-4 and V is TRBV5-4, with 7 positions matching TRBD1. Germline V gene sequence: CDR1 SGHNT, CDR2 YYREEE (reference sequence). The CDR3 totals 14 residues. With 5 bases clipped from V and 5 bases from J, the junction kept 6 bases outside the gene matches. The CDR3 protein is CASSGGTENEKLFF. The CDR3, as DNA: TGTGCCAGCAGTGGCGGGACAGAAAATGAAAAACTGTTTTTT.

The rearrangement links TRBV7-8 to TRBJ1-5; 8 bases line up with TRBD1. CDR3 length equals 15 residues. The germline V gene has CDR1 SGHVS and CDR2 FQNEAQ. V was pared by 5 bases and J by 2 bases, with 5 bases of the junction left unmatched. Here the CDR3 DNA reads TGTGCCAGCAGCAAAGGACAGGGTGGCAATCAGCCCCAGCATTTT. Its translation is CASSKGQGGNQPQHF.

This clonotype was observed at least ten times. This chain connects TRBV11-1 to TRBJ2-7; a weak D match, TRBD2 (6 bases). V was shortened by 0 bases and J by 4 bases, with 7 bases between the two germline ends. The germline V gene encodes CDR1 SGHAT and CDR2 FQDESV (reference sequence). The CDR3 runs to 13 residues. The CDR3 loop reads CASSLAEGYEQYF. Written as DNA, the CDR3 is TGTGCCAGCAGCTTAGCGGAGGGATACGAGCAGTACTTC.

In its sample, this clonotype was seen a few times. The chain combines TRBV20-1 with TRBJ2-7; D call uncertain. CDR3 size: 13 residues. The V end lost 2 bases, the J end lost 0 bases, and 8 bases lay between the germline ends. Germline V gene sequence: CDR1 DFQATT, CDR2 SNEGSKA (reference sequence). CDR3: CSARQVPSYEQYF. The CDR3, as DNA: TGCAGTGCTAGACAGGTCCCCTCCTACGAGCAGTACTTC.

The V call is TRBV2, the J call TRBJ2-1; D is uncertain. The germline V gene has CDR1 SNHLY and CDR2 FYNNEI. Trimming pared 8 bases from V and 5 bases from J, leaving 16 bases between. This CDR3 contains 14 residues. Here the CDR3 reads CASGEPLTNNEQFF. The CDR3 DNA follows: TGTGCCAGCGGGGAACCATTAACCAACAATGAGCAGTTCTTC.